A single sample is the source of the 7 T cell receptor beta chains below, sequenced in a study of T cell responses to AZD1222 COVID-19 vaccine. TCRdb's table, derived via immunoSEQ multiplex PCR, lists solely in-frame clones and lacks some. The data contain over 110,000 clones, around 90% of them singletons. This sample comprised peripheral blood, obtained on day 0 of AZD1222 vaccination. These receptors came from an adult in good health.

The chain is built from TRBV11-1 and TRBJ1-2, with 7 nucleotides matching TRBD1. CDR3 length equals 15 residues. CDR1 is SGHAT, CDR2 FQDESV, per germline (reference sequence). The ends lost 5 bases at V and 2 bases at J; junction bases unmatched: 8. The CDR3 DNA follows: TGTGCCAGCAGCAATTCCGACAGGGCCAACTATGGCTACACCTTC. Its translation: CASSNSDRANYGYTF.

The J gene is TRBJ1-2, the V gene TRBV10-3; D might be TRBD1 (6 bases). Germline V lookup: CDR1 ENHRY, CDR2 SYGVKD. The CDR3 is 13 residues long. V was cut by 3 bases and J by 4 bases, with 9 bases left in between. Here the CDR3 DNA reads TGTGCCATCAGTGATGGACAGTTCTATGGCTACACCTTC. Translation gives CAISDGQFYGYTF.

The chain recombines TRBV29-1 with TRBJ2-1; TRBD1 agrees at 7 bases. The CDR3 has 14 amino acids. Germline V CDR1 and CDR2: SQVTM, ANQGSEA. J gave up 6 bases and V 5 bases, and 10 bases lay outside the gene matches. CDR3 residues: CSVLPDRARNEQFF. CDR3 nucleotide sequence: TGCAGCGTTCTCCCCGACAGGGCACGCAATGAGCAGTTCTTC.

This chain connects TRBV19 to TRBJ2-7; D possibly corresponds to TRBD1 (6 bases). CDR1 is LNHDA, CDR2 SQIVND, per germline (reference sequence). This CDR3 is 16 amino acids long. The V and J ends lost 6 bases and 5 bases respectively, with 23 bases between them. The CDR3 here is CASRKGQHRDSHEQYF. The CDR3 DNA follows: TGTGCCAGTAGGAAGGGCCAACACAGGGATTCCCACGAGCAGTACTTC. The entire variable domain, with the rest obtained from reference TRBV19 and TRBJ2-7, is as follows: DGGITQSPKYLFRKEGQNVTLSCEQNLNHDAMYWYRQDPGQGLRLIYYSQIVNDFQKGDIAEGYSVSREKKESFPLTVTSAQKNPTAFYLCASRKGQHRDSHEQYFGPGTRLTVT.

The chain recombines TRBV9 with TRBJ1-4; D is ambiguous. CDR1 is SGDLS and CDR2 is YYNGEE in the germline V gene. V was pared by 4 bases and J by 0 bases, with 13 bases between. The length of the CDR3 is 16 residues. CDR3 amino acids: CASSPQQRTTNEKLFF. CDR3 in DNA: TGTGCCAGCAGCCCCCAGCAGAGAACAACTAATGAAAAACTGTTTTTT.

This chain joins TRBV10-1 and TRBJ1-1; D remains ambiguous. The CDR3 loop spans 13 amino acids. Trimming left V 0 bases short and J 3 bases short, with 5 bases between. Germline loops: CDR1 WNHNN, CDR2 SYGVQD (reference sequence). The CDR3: CASSESADTEAFF. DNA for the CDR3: TGCGCCAGCAGTGAGTCTGCAGACACTGAAGCTTTCTTT.

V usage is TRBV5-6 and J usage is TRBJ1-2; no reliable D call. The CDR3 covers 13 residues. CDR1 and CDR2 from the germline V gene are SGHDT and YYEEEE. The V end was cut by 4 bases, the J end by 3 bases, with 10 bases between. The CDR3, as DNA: TGTGCCAGCAGCCCGCAGGAGGACTATGGCTACACCTTC. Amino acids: CASSPQEDYGYTF. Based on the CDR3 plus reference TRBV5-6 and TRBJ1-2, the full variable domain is DAGVTQSPTHLIKTRGQQVTLRCSPKSGHDTVSWYQQALGQGPQFIFQYYEEEERQRGNFPDRFSGHQFPNYSSELNVNALLLGDSALYLCASSPQEDYGYTFGSGTRLTVV.